These 3 T cell receptor beta chains originate from one sample sequenced in a study of blood T cell repertoires in COVID-19. Profiled with immunoSEQ multiplex PCR; TCRdb holds only in-frame clones, not every one. The data contain tens of thousands of clones, 70% to 80% of them singletons. What was sequenced was peripheral blood. Every receptor here comes from a human donor in a cohort sampled during active COVID-19.

The chain uses TRBV28 and TRBJ2-5; TRBD1 might be the D (5 bases). The germline gives CDR1 MDHEN, CDR2 SYDVKM. Trimming cost V 6 bases and J 2 bases, with 13 bases left between them. The CDR3 length is 14 residues. Here the CDR3 reads CASSRRQMQETQYF. The CDR3 nucleotides read TGTGCCAGCAGCCGCCGACAGATGCAAGAGACCCAGTACTTC.

The chain employs TRBV18 and TRBJ2-1; 12 bases agree with TRBD1. V was clipped by 5 bases and J by 7 bases; unmatched bases: 3. Germline V gives CDR1 KGHSH, CDR2 LQKENI. This CDR3 has 14 residues. The CDR3 DNA sequence: TGTGCCAGCTCAGGGACAGGGGGCAGGAATGAGCAGTTCTTC. Translating it yields CASSGTGGRNEQFF.

The J gene is TRBJ2-2, the V gene TRBV29-1; D is unresolved. The CDR3 contains 11 residues. Germline V CDR1 and CDR2: SQVTM, ANQGSEA. The V and J ends lost 7 bases and 1 base respectively, with 4 bases between them. CDR3 nucleotides: TGCAGCGGACAGAACACCGGGGAGCTGTTTTTT. Translating it yields CSGQNTGELFF.